The 24 T cell receptor beta chains below all came from one sample that was sequenced in a study of molecular identifiers for immune sequencing clone quantification. TCRdb redid the calling of the PCR reads with MiXCR, one entry per CDR3 protein. There are approximately 550,000 distinct CDR3 sequences in the sample; roughly 26% occur only once, and under 0.85% lies in the top ten. The specimen sequenced was naive CD8+ T cells from blood, with Jurkat cell RNA spiked in. Specified subset: FACS-sorted CD8+CD4-CCR7+CD45RA+ naive T cells. The receptors were gathered from a human donor in good health. Some libraries in this study had Jurkat cell RNA spiked in.

This clonotype has just a few counts. The V and J genes are TRBV6-2 or TRBV6-3 and TRBJ2-5, with 14 bases that match TRBD2. CDR1 is MNHEY, CDR2 SVGEGT, per germline. The CDR3 length is 15 residues. Trimming took 6 bases from V and 4 from J; bases not matched to a gene: 4. The CDR3 DNA follows: TGTGCCAGCAGGGTCGGACTAGCGGGGGGAGAGACCCAGTACTTC. It encodes CASRVGLAGGETQYF.

The chain joins TRBV6-2 or TRBV6-3 to TRBJ1-4, with D hard to call. V was pared by 8 bases and J by 8 bases, with 15 bases between. The length of the CDR3 is 13 residues. In germline, CDR1 is MNHEY, CDR2 SVGEGT. CDR3 bases: TGTGCCAGCGACGATGGTAATCAAGAAAAACTGTTTTTT. Translated, it gives CASDDGNQEKLFF.

The V and J genes are TRBV9 and TRBJ1-5, with D hard to call. The CDR3 consists of 15 residues. Germline CDR1 SGDLS, CDR2 YYNGEE. V was pared by 1 base and J by 3 bases, with 11 bases between. The CDR3 sequence: CASSVTKGPNQPQHF. In nucleotides, the CDR3 is TGTGCCAGCAGCGTAACAAAGGGCCCCAATCAGCCCCAGCATTTT.

This clonotype was counted at least ten times. The chain combines TRBV7-9 with TRBJ2-2; D not resolved. CDR1 and CDR2 (germline): SEHNR, FQNEAQ (reference sequence). The CDR3 is made up of 15 amino acids. V was cut by 5 bases and J by 1 base, with 11 bases left in between. The CDR3 loop is CASSRDGWNTGELFF. CDR3 DNA: TGTGCCAGCAGCCGTGACGGATGGAACACCGGGGAGCTGTTTTTT.

For this clonotype: A much larger clone is a single base away; this may be a read error. As the CDR3 is not closed by the conserved phenylalanine or tryptophan, this likely results from a read error. The genes are TRBV12-3 or TRBV12-4 and TRBJ1-5; D uncertain. The CDR3 consists of 13 residues. Trimming left V 1 base short and J 7 bases short, with 8 bases between. The CDR3 is CASSLGPGQPQHL. CDR3 nucleotide sequence: TGTGCCAGCAGTTTAGGCCCGGGACAGCCCCAGCATCTT.

The chain couples TRBV11-2 to TRBJ2-1, with TRBD1 identical over 7 bases. V was pared by 0 bases and J by 3 bases, with 5 bases of the junction left unmatched. CDR1 and CDR2 from the germline V gene are SGHAT and FQNNGV. The CDR3 has 16 residues. For the CDR3, the DNA is TGTGCCAGCAGCTTAGAAAGCAGGGGGAACTACAATGAGCAGTTCTTC. Protein sequence: CASSLESRGNYNEQFF.

This clonotype was observed a single time. The V and J genes are TRBV5-1 and TRBJ2-1, with D possibly TRBD1 on 6 matching bases. CDR3 size: 14 residues. Deletions cut 0 bases from V and 8 bases from J, with 12 bases between. CDR1 is SGHRS and CDR2 is YFSETQ in the germline V gene. The CDR3 spells CASSLAVGAYEQFF. The CDR3 nucleotides read TGCGCCAGCAGCTTGGCGGTGGGGGCGTATGAGCAGTTCTTC.

A few counts support this clonotype. The gene calls are TRBV9 and TRBJ2-3; 9 bases map to TRBD1. The J segment lost 4 bases and the V segment lost 0 bases, leaving 6 bases of the junction unmatched. Germline CDR1 SGDLS, CDR2 YYNGEE. The CDR3 runs 16 residues. The CDR3 spells CASSVGQGGVADTQYF. CDR3 sequence (DNA): TGTGCCAGCAGCGTAGGACAGGGGGGGGTCGCAGATACGCAGTATTTT.

This clonotype occurred many times. The chain employs TRBV9 and TRBJ2-7; D might be TRBD1 or TRBD2, each matching 6 bases. V gave up 3 bases and J gave up 4 bases, with 11 bases separating them. Germline values: CDR1 SGDLS, CDR2 YYNGEE. The CDR3 is made up of 13 amino acids. The CDR3 coding sequence is TGTGCCAGCAGCGCGGGGGCAGGGTACGAGCAGTACTTC. Translating gives CASSAGAGYEQYF.

The chain links TRBV6-2 or TRBV6-3 to TRBJ2-7; TRBD1 might be the D (6 bases). V dropped 2 bases and J dropped 7 bases, with 12 bases sitting between them. The germline gives CDR1 MNHEY, CDR2 SVGEGT. CDR3 size: 13 residues. Here the CDR3 reads CASSYPGQTEQYF. CDR3 in DNA: TGTGCCAGCAGTTACCCCGGACAGACGGAGCAGTACTTC.

This clonotype was seen a single time. It may be a read error: a sequence one base away is much more abundant. The V and J genes are TRBV28 and TRBJ1-5; no clear D. The germline V gene has CDR1 MDHEN and CDR2 SYDVKM. The CDR3 has 14 residues. The CDR3 sequence: CAGSGENSNQPQHF. CDR3 bases: TGTGCCGGCAGTGGGGAGAATAGCAATCAGCCCCAGCATTTT.

This clonotype appeared once. At one boundary the junction diverges from the germline segment, which might be a read error. The genes are TRBV19 and TRBJ1-2, with D unresolved. Germline lookup yields CDR1 LNHDA and CDR2 SQIVND (reference sequence). The CDR3 is made up of 15 amino acids. CDR3 protein: CASSVDPSSSYGYTF. CDR3 sequence (DNA): TGTGCCAGTAGTGTAGATCCCTCGAGCTCCTATGGCTACACCTTC.

This clonotype has only a few counts. V and J are TRBV29-1 and TRBJ2-1; D not resolved. The CDR3 is 15 residues long. With 7 bases removed from V and 4 bases from J, the gap between germline ends came to 20 bases. The germline gives CDR1 SQVTM, CDR2 ANQGSEA. CDR3 nucleotide sequence: TGCAGCGCCGACGGGTCGACGCTGAAATACAATGAGCAGTTCTTC. Translated, it gives CSADGSTLKYNEQFF.

The rearrangement links TRBV4-3 to TRBJ2-1, with TRBD2 matching 8 bases. Germline values: CDR1 LGHNA, CDR2 YSLEER. J gave up 6 bases and V 0 bases, and 13 bases lay outside the gene matches. This CDR3 is built from 18 residues. The CDR3 reads CASSQDLNGRAICNEQFF. Here the CDR3 DNA reads TGCGCCAGCAGCCAAGATCTCAACGGGAGGGCCATCTGCAATGAGCAGTTCTTC.

As for this clonotype: One end of the junction is discordant with germline, which a read error may explain. This chain joins TRBV11-2 and TRBJ1-1, with 10 bases matching TRBD1. Germline V gene data show CDR1 as SGHAT and CDR2 as FQNNGV. The CDR3 has 17 residues. CDR3 DNA: TGTGCCAGCAGCTTAGATCAGACAGGGGGCATGGGCACTGTAGCTTTCTTT. It translates to CASSLDQTGGMGTVAFF. The full variable domain, its missing parts supplied by reference TRBV11-2 and TRBJ1-1, is EAGVAQSPRYKIIEKRQSVAFWCNPISGHATLYWYQQILGQGPKLLIQFQNNGVVDDSQLPKDRFSAERLKGVDSTLKIQPAKLEDSAVYLCASSLDQTGGMGTVAFFGQGTRLTVV.

This sequence joins TRBV6-6 and TRBJ1-5; 8 nucleotides agree with TRBD1. V was pared by 7 bases and J by 1 base, with 6 bases of the junction left unmatched. CDR3 length equals 15 residues. Germline V gene lookup returns CDR1 MNHNY and CDR2 SVGAGI (reference sequence). CDR3 nucleotides: TGTGCCAGCAATTCGGACAGGGCCAGCAATCAGCCCCAGCATTTT. As protein: CASNSDRASNQPQHF.

Worth noting for this clonotype: A read error is possible here, since a much larger clone lies one base away. The chain combines TRBV7-9 with TRBJ2-7; TRBD1 is a possible D gene (5 bases). The CDR3 has 12 residues. Trimming took off 4 bases at V and 6 bases at J, with 10 bases between the two ends. Germline CDR1 is SEHNR and CDR2 is FQNEAQ (reference sequence). The DNA for the CDR3 is TGTGCCAGCAGCTCCAAGGGGCCCGAGCAGTACTTC. This sequence encodes CASSSKGPEQYF.

The J gene is TRBJ2-2, the V gene TRBV20-1, with 8 positions matching TRBD1. CDR3 size: 15 residues. From germline, CDR1 is DFQATT and CDR2 SNEGSKA (reference sequence). With 6 bases clipped from V and 0 bases from J, the junction kept 6 bases outside the gene matches. The DNA of the CDR3 is TGCAGTGCCCCCGACAGGGGCGCGAACACCGGGGAGCTGTTTTTT. Translating gives CSAPDRGANTGELFF.

The chain combines TRBV27 with TRBJ1-2, with D possibly matching TRBD1 (5 bases). The ends were cut back, 5 bases at V and 4 bases at J, with 17 bases in the middle. Germline values: CDR1 MNHEY, CDR2 SMNVEV (reference sequence). This CDR3 is built from 15 residues. The CDR3 sequence is CASSQSGTRPYGYTF. DNA for the CDR3: TGTGCCAGCAGTCAATCCGGGACGAGACCCTATGGCTACACCTTC.

This clonotype was seen only a few times. The chain joins TRBV19 to TRBJ1-5; D call uncertain. Germline V lookup: CDR1 LNHDA, CDR2 SQIVND (reference sequence). The CDR3 sequence is 13 residues long. V lost 7 bases and J 3 bases, leaving 10 bases between the germline ends. The CDR3 loop is CASTASLNQPQHF. The CDR3 nucleotides are TGTGCCAGTACCGCCAGTCTCAATCAGCCCCAGCATTTT.

This clonotype was recorded many times. The chain combines TRBV4-3 with TRBJ2-7, with D unresolved. Germline-derived CDR1 and CDR2 are LGHNA and YSLEER. The CDR3 loop spans 16 amino acids. Trimming removed 0 bases from V and 4 bases from J, with 16 bases in between. CDR3 residues: CASSQDYPAETYEQYF. The DNA for the CDR3 is TGCGCCAGCAGCCAAGATTACCCGGCAGAAACGTACGAGCAGTACTTC.

In this sample, this clonotype turned up many times. The chain employs TRBV7-2 and TRBJ1-1, with no clear D. This CDR3 is 16 amino acids long. V was cut by 5 bases and J by 3 bases, with 19 bases left in between. Germline V CDR1 and CDR2: SGHTA, FQGNSA. CDR3 bases: TGTGCCAGCAGCCATTCCCCTGGATACTTGGACACTGAAGCTTTCTTT. It is translated as CASSHSPGYLDTEAFF.

This clonotype appeared many times. This chain links TRBV5-4 with TRBJ2-5, with D possibly TRBD1 on 5 matching bases. Trimming left V 4 bases short and J 2 bases short, with 15 bases between. Germline V gives CDR1 SGHNT, CDR2 YYREEE (reference sequence). CDR3 length: 15 amino acids. CDR3 residues: CASSPYTQEQETQYF. CDR3 coding DNA: TGTGCCAGCAGCCCGTACACACAGGAACAAGAGACCCAGTACTTC.

This clonotype has a handful of counts. The chain joins TRBV12-3 or TRBV12-4 to TRBJ2-7, with D possibly TRBD1 on 6 matching bases. Trimming cost V 7 bases and J 2 bases, with 24 bases left between them. The CDR3 runs 17 residues. The CDR3 DNA reads TGTGCCAGCACTCAGTCCAGGGGCCACGGGCCCCCCTACGAGCAGTACTTC. Protein: CASTQSRGHGPPYEQYF.